The 29 T cell receptor beta chains listed next were all sequenced from one sample in a study of T cells in Graves' hyperthyroidism and ophthalmopathy. Amplification of TCR beta CDR3 regions used RNA as the template. The TCR CDR3 was amplified in a first-round RT-PCR using the HTBI primer set. TCRdb itself ran the multiplex PCR reads through MiXCR, one entry per CDR3 protein. The table records approximately 610,000 distinct CDR3 sequences, 15% to 20% of them present only once. The specimen sequenced was blood. The receptors derive from a woman aged 18 to 35 with Graves' hyperthyroidism.

This clonotype was found many times. The chain is built from TRBV28 and TRBJ2-7, with 7 bases aligning to TRBD1. V lost 6 bases, J lost 3 bases, and 11 bases stayed unmatched. Germline V gene lookup returns CDR1 MDHEN and CDR2 SYDVKM. This CDR3 is built from 15 residues. Written as DNA, the CDR3 is TGTGCCAGCAGCAGAGAGACAGGGCGCCTCTACGAGCAGTACTTC. Translation: CASSRETGRLYEQYF.

This clonotype was seen at least ten times. The chain couples TRBV5-1 to TRBJ2-1; 10 nucleotides match TRBD2. The CDR3 consists of 16 residues. Trimming took 3 bases from V and 8 from J; bases not matched to a gene: 11. Germline CDR1 reads SGHRS; CDR2 reads YFSETQ. CDR3 nucleotides: TGCGCCAGCAGCTGGGGACTTAGCGGGAGGAACTATGAGCAGTTCTTC. Translated: CASSWGLSGRNYEQFF.

The table lists this clonotype with a few counts. The chain has TRBV20-1 and TRBJ1-5; 9 positions agree with TRBD1. This CDR3 has 15 residues. From germline, CDR1 is DFQATT and CDR2 SNEGSKA (reference sequence). The ends lost 1 base at V and 5 bases at J; junction bases unmatched: 6. The CDR3 DNA reads as TGCAGTGCTAGAGGCGGGACAGGGAATGATCAGCCCCAGCATTTT. Amino acid sequence: CSARGGTGNDQPQHF.

In its sample, this clonotype was seen many times. The V call is TRBV7-6, the J call TRBJ2-3, with 9 positions matching TRBD1. CDR1 SGHVS and CDR2 FNYEAQ come from the germline V gene. J lost 7 bases, V lost 5 bases, and 13 bases had no gene match. CDR3 length: 16 residues. The CDR3 region is CASSQITGTGLYTQYF. CDR3 in DNA: TGTGCCAGCAGCCAAATAACCGGGACAGGGCTTTATACGCAGTATTTT.

The table lists this clonotype with a few counts. J is TRBJ1-4 and V is TRBV5-1; D gene uncertain. This CDR3 spans 17 amino acids. V lost 1 base, J lost 3 bases, and 16 bases lay in between. Germline CDR1 and CDR2: SGHRS and YFSETQ. CDR3 protein: CASSLRGELDANEKLFF. CDR3 sequence (DNA): TGCGCCAGCAGCTTGCGGGGTGAATTAGACGCTAATGAAAAACTGTTTTTT.

The table lists this clonotype with a few counts. The chain is built from TRBV19 and TRBJ1-1; D may be TRBD1 (6 bases). V lost 9 bases, J lost 1 base, and 15 bases lay in between. CDR3 length: 14 residues. Germline CDR1 reads LNHDA; CDR2 reads SQIVND (reference sequence). The CDR3 is CASRIGGQNTEAFF. CDR3 in DNA: TGTGCCAGCCGAATCGGGGGCCAGAACACTGAAGCTTTCTTT.

The chain has TRBV5-1 and TRBJ1-4, with 10 bases that match TRBD1. CDR1 is SGHRS and CDR2 is YFSETQ in the germline V gene. CDR3 size: 15 residues. V lost 5 bases to trimming and J lost 5 bases; unmatched junction nucleotides: 6. The CDR3 spells CASRDAGQGNEKLFF. The DNA for the CDR3 is TGCGCCAGCAGGGACGCGGGACAGGGGAATGAAAAACTGTTTTTT.

The sample holds many counts of this clonotype. V and J are TRBV3-1 and TRBJ1-1; no reliable D call. Per the germline V gene, CDR1 is LGHDT and CDR2 is YNNKEL (reference sequence). V lost 5 bases, J lost 4 bases, and 8 bases lay in between. The CDR3 length is 12 residues. The CDR3 protein is CASSAISTEAFF. CDR3 sequence (DNA): TGTGCCAGCAGCGCTATAAGCACTGAAGCTTTCTTT.

This clonotype occurred many times. J is TRBJ1-1 and V is TRBV6-1, with D perhaps TRBD1 (6 bases). The germline gives CDR1 MNHNS, CDR2 SASEGT. CDR3 length: 14 residues. V was shortened by 6 bases and J by 1 base, with 12 bases between the two germline ends. The CDR3 DNA follows: TGTGCCAGCAGCTGGACAGCGGAGAACACTGAAGCTTTCTTT. Its protein product is CASSWTAENTEAFF.

This clonotype was seen more than once but under ten times. J is TRBJ2-7 and V is TRBV20-1, with D perhaps TRBD1 or TRBD2 (6 bases each). With 3 bases removed from V and 9 bases from J, the gap between germline ends came to 15 bases. The CDR3 totals 12 residues. The V gene's germline CDR1 is DFQATT and CDR2 SNEGSKA (reference sequence). The CDR3 sequence: CSARTRGFGQYF. CDR3 DNA sequence: TGCAGTGCTAGGACTAGGGGGTTTGGGCAGTACTTC.

This clonotype was seen many times. The rearrangement joins TRBV7-2 to TRBJ2-1; a weak D match, TRBD2 (6 bases). Germline V gene lookup returns CDR1 SGHTA and CDR2 FQGNSA. The CDR3 is 15 amino acids. The germline V and J ends were trimmed by 1 base and 9 bases, with 16 bases remaining between them. CDR3 sequence reads: CASSLVTGRKSEQFF. The DNA of the CDR3 is TGTGCCAGCAGCTTAGTGACGGGGAGGAAAAGTGAGCAGTTCTTC.

This clonotype was counted a few times. The V and J genes are TRBV4-1 and TRBJ2-7; 9 bases agree with TRBD1. The CDR3 contains 17 residues. V lost 3 bases to trimming and J lost 6 bases; unmatched junction nucleotides: 15. The germline V gene has CDR1 MGHRA and CDR2 YSYEKL. The CDR3 DNA reads as TGCGCCAGCAGCCAGCGCCTCCCGGGACAGGGTGGACGCGAGCAGTACTTC. Encoded protein: CASSQRLPGQGGREQYF.

In its sample, this clonotype was seen a few times. The chain couples TRBV29-1 to TRBJ1-2; the D gene is possibly TRBD1 (5 bases). V was clipped by 2 bases and J by 1 base, with 8 bases between them. This CDR3 comprises 13 residues. Per germline, CDR1 SQVTM and CDR2 ANQGSEA. The CDR3 DNA sequence: TGCAGCGTTGAATCAGGGATTAACTATGGCTACACCTTC. Amino acids: CSVESGINYGYTF.

This clonotype was seen repeatedly, ten times or more. The genes are TRBV28 and TRBJ2-5; D is perhaps TRBD1 (6 bases). The V and J ends lost 2 bases and 4 bases respectively, with 14 bases between them. The V gene's germline CDR1 is MDHEN and CDR2 SYDVKM. The CDR3 sequence is 15 residues long. In nucleotides, the CDR3 is TGTGCCAGCAGTTTAACGGCAGGGGTGGGAGAGACCCAGTACTTC. As protein: CASSLTAGVGETQYF.

This clonotype was seen repeatedly, ten times or more. The chain carries TRBV7-2 and TRBJ2-7; 7 nucleotides align to TRBD2. The CDR3 is made up of 12 amino acids. V was pared by 5 bases and J by 6 bases, with 4 bases of the junction left unmatched. CDR1 and CDR2 (germline): SGHTA, FQGNSA. Here the CDR3 DNA reads TGTGCCAGCAGCCGACTAGCTGGCGAGCAGTACTTC. Translating it yields CASSRLAGEQYF.

At least ten counts were recorded for this clonotype. The V gene is TRBV20-1, the J gene TRBJ2-1; TRBD1 is a possible D gene (6 bases). V was clipped by 3 bases and J by 2 bases, with 11 bases between them. The CDR3 loop spans 14 amino acids. Germline values: CDR1 DFQATT, CDR2 SNEGSKA (reference sequence). DNA of the CDR3: TGCAGTGCTAGGAGGGCAGGGGCCTACAATGAGCAGTTCTTC. Translated: CSARRAGAYNEQFF.

This clonotype occurred many times. The chain links TRBV27 to TRBJ2-7; D perhaps matches TRBD2 (6 bases). V lost 6 bases to trimming and J lost 0 bases, with 15 bases between them. This CDR3 spans 15 amino acids. The germline V gene has CDR1 MNHEY and CDR2 SMNVEV (reference sequence). The CDR3 DNA reads as TGTGCCAGCAGGCCAATGTGGAGGGCCTCCTACGAGCAGTACTTC. Translation: CASRPMWRASYEQYF.

This clonotype has more than one count but fewer than ten. V gene TRBV4-1 combines with J gene TRBJ2-3; TRBD2 agrees at 13 bases. The germline V gene encodes CDR1 MGHRA and CDR2 YSYEKL. The CDR3 extends over 20 amino acids. V was clipped by 0 bases and J by 6 bases; unmatched bases: 15. The CDR3 reads CASSQDLVGTSGRAEDTQYF. The CDR3 nucleotides read TGCGCCAGCAGCCAAGATCTTGTGGGTACTAGCGGGAGGGCCGAGGATACGCAGTATTTT.

This clonotype was seen repeatedly, ten times or more. The gene calls are TRBV5-1 and TRBJ1-6, with TRBD1 identical over 10 bases. With 0 bases clipped from V and 4 bases from J, the junction kept 1 base outside the gene matches. This CDR3 has 16 amino acids. Per germline, CDR1 SGHRS and CDR2 YFSETQ. The CDR3 here is CASSLGQGAYNSPLHF. In DNA form, the CDR3 reads TGCGCCAGCAGCTTGGGACAGGGGGCATATAATTCACCCCTCCACTTT.

In regard to this clonotype: Sequence at one end of the junction differs from germline and may be a read error. The rearrangement joins TRBV6-5 to TRBJ1-3; weak D call: TRBD1 (5 bases). CDR1 is MNHEY, CDR2 SVGAGI, per germline. CDR3 length: 16 amino acids. In DNA form, the CDR3 reads TGTGCCAGCAGTTACACGGGACCGACCTCTGGAAACACCATGTATTTT. It is translated as CASSYTGPTSGNTMYF.

This clonotype was seen a few times. The chain uses TRBV12-3 or TRBV12-4 and TRBJ2-3, with 7 bases lining up with TRBD2. V was clipped by 4 bases and J by 7 bases; unmatched bases: 14. The CDR3 sequence is 16 residues long. CDR3 nucleotide sequence: TGTGCCAGCAGTTCACCAAGACTAGCCGTTCGCCATACGCAGTATTTT. Its translation: CASSSPRLAVRHTQYF.

At least ten counts were recorded for this clonotype. The rearrangement links TRBV19 to TRBJ1-2; no clear D. Trimming removed 3 bases at V and 4 bases at J, with 15 bases between. The V gene's germline CDR1 is LNHDA and CDR2 SQIVND (reference sequence). The CDR3 has 15 amino acids. The CDR3 protein is CASSMGEPLGYGYTF. The CDR3, as DNA: TGTGCCAGTAGTATGGGAGAACCTCTCGGCTATGGCTACACCTTC.

The table lists this clonotype with many counts. This rearrangement joins TRBV2 to TRBJ1-3; D not certain. The CDR3 totals 12 residues. Germline V gene sequence: CDR1 SNHLY, CDR2 FYNNEI. Trimming shortened V by 1 base and J by 3 bases, and 1 base separated the two germline ends. The chain's CDR3 is CASSEVGNTIYF. CDR3 bases: TGTGCCAGCAGTGAAGTTGGAAACACCATATATTTT.

This clonotype has ten or more counts. The rearrangement uses TRBV27 and TRBJ1-5, with D perhaps TRBD1 (6 bases). This CDR3 comprises 15 residues. The germline V gene has CDR1 MNHEY and CDR2 SMNVEV (reference sequence). The germline V and J ends were trimmed by 4 bases and 2 bases, with 12 bases remaining between them. CDR3 sequence (DNA): TGTGCCAGCAGTTGGGGGGCAGGGCGCAATCAGCCCCAGCATTTT. Translated, it gives CASSWGAGRNQPQHF.

This clonotype was seen a handful of times. This rearrangement joins TRBV7-9 to TRBJ2-7; D not certain. The germline V and J ends were trimmed by 2 bases and 6 bases, with 11 bases remaining between them. The CDR3 consists of 13 residues. CDR1 is SEHNR and CDR2 is FQNEAQ in the germline V gene (reference sequence). The DNA for the CDR3 is TGTGCCAGCAGCTTACCCCCCCTGGGCGAGCAGTACTTC. This codes for CASSLPPLGEQYF. The full variable domain, with the rest looked up from reference TRBV7-9 and TRBJ2-7, is DTGVSQNPRHKITKRGQNVTFRCDPISEHNRLYWYRQTLGQGPEFLTYFQNEAQLEKSRLLSDRFSAERPKGSFSTLEIQRTEQGDSAMYLCASSLPPLGEQYFGPGTRLTVT.

This clonotype was recorded many times. This chain joins TRBV11-3 and TRBJ1-2; the D gene is possibly TRBD1 (5 bases). This CDR3 is built from 15 residues. Germline V gives CDR1 SGHNT, CDR2 YENEEA. V was clipped by 1 base and J by 8 bases, with 17 bases between them. DNA for the CDR3: TGTGCCAGCAGCTTAGCCTCTCGAACAGGAGGAGGCTACACCTTC. This codes for CASSLASRTGGGYTF.

The CDR3 nucleotides read TGTGCCAGTACCTCCGGGACACCAAACTACGAGCAGTACTTC. Encoded protein: CASTSGTPNYEQYF. The chain links TRBV27 to TRBJ2-7, with D perhaps TRBD1 (6 bases). In germline, CDR1 is MNHEY, CDR2 SMNVEV (reference sequence). The CDR3 is 14 amino acids. Trimming took off 9 bases at V and 3 bases at J, with 18 bases between the two ends.

This clonotype was detected only a few times. The rearrangement joins TRBV20-1 to TRBJ1-3, with 7 nucleotides matching TRBD1. Germline V gene lookup returns CDR1 DFQATT and CDR2 SNEGSKA (reference sequence). This CDR3 contains 13 residues. V lost 3 bases, J lost 4 bases, and 3 bases stayed unmatched. The CDR3 loop reads CSASRGLGNTIYF. The CDR3 nucleotides read TGCAGTGCTAGTAGGGGGCTCGGAAACACCATATATTTT.

The genes are TRBV6-4 and TRBJ2-1; D not resolved. V gave up 0 bases and J gave up 0 bases, with 9 bases separating them. Per the germline V gene, CDR1 is MRHNA and CDR2 is SNTAGT. CDR3 size: 16 residues. The CDR3 bases are TGTGCCAGCAGTGACTCCGGGTTAAGCTCCTACAATGAGCAGTTCTTC. Translation gives CASSDSGLSSYNEQFF.